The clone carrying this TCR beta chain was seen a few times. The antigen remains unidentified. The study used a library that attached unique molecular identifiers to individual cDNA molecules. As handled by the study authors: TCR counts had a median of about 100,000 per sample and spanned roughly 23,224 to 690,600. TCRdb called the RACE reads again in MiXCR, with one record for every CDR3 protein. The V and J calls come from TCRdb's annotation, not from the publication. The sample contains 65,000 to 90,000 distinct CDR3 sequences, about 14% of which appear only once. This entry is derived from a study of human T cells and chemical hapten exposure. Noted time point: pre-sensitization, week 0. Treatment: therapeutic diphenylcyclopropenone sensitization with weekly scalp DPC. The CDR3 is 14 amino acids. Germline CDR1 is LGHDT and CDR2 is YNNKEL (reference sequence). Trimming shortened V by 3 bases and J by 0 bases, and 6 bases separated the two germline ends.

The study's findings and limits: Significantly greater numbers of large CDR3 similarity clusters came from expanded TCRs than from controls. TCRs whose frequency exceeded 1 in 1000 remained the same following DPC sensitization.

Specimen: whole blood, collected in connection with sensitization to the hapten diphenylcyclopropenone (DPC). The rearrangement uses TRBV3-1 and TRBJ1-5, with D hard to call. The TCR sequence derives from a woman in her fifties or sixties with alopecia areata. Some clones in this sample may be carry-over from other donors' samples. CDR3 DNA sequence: TGTGCCAGCAGCCAGAGAGTTAGCAATCAGCCCCAGCATTTT. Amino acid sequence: CASSQRVSNQPQHF.